This T cell receptor beta chain was obtained from a study of CD8+CD57+ T cells in acquired aplastic anemia. About the study: The sorted CD4+ and CD8+ cells yielded an average roughly 3 ug of DNA.

Deletions cut 4 bases from V and 7 bases from J, with 8 bases between. The CDR3 consists of 13 residues. CDR1 and CDR2 from the germline V gene are ENHRY and SYGVKD. An expansion of CD8+CD57+ cells by flow cytometry had been shown in patients chosen for sequencing. TCR beta VDJ and CDR3 profiling used genomic DNA as template. Using its own MiXCR run on the reads, TCRdb lists one record per CDR3 protein. The table has about 200,000 distinct CDR3 sequences, about 62% seen once. The V call is TRBV10-3, the J call TRBJ1-6; TRBD1 might be the D (5 bases). This clonotype was obtained from a human donor with aplastic anemia. Sequenced: sorted CD4+, CD8+, or CD8+CD57+ T cells (not recorded which) from PBMCs. Here the CDR3 DNA reads TGTGCCATCAGTGGAAGGGGAAATTCACCCCTCCACTTT. Protein product: CAISGRGNSPLHF.